The present TCR beta chain was sequenced within a study of blood T cell repertoires in COVID-19. Study overall: The origin of the acute and convalescent COVID-19 samples was the United States, Italy and Spain. Nucleic acid was either cDNA or gDNA, and it came from T cells, B-cell-depleted T cells, or PBMCs.

The authors' processing: Reference gene primer amplification yielded estimated nucleated cell counts. Repertoires were generated with immunoSEQ multiplex PCR, while TCRdb's copy carries only in-frame clones and drops some. The V and J calls and the clone size are those of that table, but D and trimming were determined from the DNA. This table holds some 140,000 clones, 84% found once. This clone turned up a few times. The source is a human donor in a cohort sampled during active COVID-19. Sequences were obtained from peripheral blood.

As DNA, the CDR3 is TGTGCCAGCAGCAAAGAGACTACCTACGAGCAGTACTTC. Protein sequence: CASSKETTYEQYF. This chain uses TRBV9 with TRBJ2-7; D may be TRBD2 (5 bases). CDR1 and CDR2 (germline): SGDLS, YYNGEE. Trimming took off 4 bases at V and 2 bases at J, with 10 bases between the two ends. This CDR3 has 13 residues.